The text below deals with one T cell receptor beta chain. Its specificity is not known. Clones were read by immunoSEQ multiplex PCR, and TCRdb kept only the in-frame ones, dropping some. The sample includes about 21,000 clones, approximately 85% of them seen just once. These data come from a study of a mutant IDH1 vaccine in newly diagnosed glioma. Study as a whole: Every participant had undergone radiotherapy, temozolomide, or both before, and most underwent both. The study, taken as a whole, reports: Evidence of vaccine-induced immune responses was documented in approximately 93% of patients.

There are 16 residues in the CDR3. Germline loops: CDR1 SGHRS, CDR2 YFSETQ. V lost 5 bases to trimming and J lost 9 bases, with 26 bases between them. As to time point: baseline, week 1 (first vaccination visit). Specified treatment: pre-vaccination baseline after standard-of-care therapy. The sample was PBMCs, taken from a glioma patient treated with radiotherapy, temozolomide or both. The V call is TRBV5-1, the J call TRBJ1-2; tentative D call: TRBD1 (5 bases). This TCR was sampled from a man aged 40-55 years with glioma. In DNA form, the CDR3 reads TGCGCCAGCAGATCGGGTCCGGGACGGAGTCGAGAGAGCTACACCTTC. Protein product: CASRSGPGRSRESYTF.